Below, 17 T cell receptor beta chains from the same sample are listed, as sequenced in a study of blood T cell repertoires in COVID-19 (dated by TCRdb to the early 2020s). The library was obtained by the immunoSEQ multiplex PCR assay. The clones in this table, taken by TCRdb from immuneACCESS, are in-frame only. Not every clone is retained; where verified, under half of the shortfall comes from an unresolved V gene, and the cause of the rest is unknown. The sample has 75,000 to 95,000 clones on record, about four fifths of them singletons. Of the sample, 12% falls within the top ten clones. Sequenced sample: peripheral blood. The receptors shown here come from a middle-aged woman with active or convalescent COVID-19.

The chain joins TRBV6-5 to TRBJ2-3, with 8 bases that match TRBD2. The germline CDR1 and CDR2 sequences are MNHEY and SVGAGI. The CDR3 has 15 residues. Trimming took 6 bases from V and 5 from J; bases not matched to a gene: 10. The CDR3 bases are TGTGCCAGCAGGAAACTTAGCGGGATACAAGATACGCAGTATTTT. The encoded protein is CASRKLSGIQDTQYF.

This clone was seen only a few times. The J gene is TRBJ2-1, the V gene TRBV6-2 or TRBV6-3, with 8 bases identical to TRBD1. The CDR3 spans 14 residues. Per germline, CDR1 MNHEY and CDR2 SVGEGT. Unmatched junction bases numbered 6, after V lost 5 bases and J lost 6 bases. CDR3 in amino acids: CASSRQGLINEQFF. CDR3 sequence (DNA): TGTGCCAGCAGTCGACAGGGGCTCATCAATGAGCAGTTCTTC.

The gene calls are TRBV20-1 and TRBJ2-7; maybe TRBD2 (5 bases). The V and J ends lost 3 bases and 1 base respectively, with 13 bases between them. The CDR3 is 14 amino acids. Germline CDR1 is DFQATT and CDR2 is SNEGSKA (reference sequence). CDR3 DNA: TGCAGTGCTAGTGACGAGCGGAGGTCCTACGAGCAGTACTTC. It codes for CSASDERRSYEQYF.

CDR3 amino acids: CASTRQPQETQYF. CDR3 DNA sequence: TGTGCCAGCACGCGACAACCGCAAGAGACCCAGTACTTC. The V gene is TRBV12-3 or TRBV12-4, the J gene TRBJ2-5; D remains unclear. The CDR3 length is 13 residues. Trimming took 7 bases from V and 2 from J, leaving 11 bases between them.

This chain connects TRBV28 to TRBJ2-1; maybe TRBD2 (6 bases). V was clipped by 5 bases and J by 3 bases, with 14 bases between them. Germline V lookup: CDR1 MDHEN, CDR2 SYDVKM. This CDR3 contains 15 residues. DNA of the CDR3: TGTGCCAGCAGTCCCTACGCGGGATTCTACAATGAGCAGTTCTTC. It codes for CASSPYAGFYNEQFF.

V and J are TRBV5-6 and TRBJ2-3, with 14 bases matching TRBD2. Germline V lookup: CDR1 SGHDT, CDR2 YYEEEE. V was clipped by 0 bases and J by 4 bases; unmatched bases: 10. The CDR3 is 19 amino acids. The CDR3 DNA sequence: TGTGCCAGCAGCTTGGAGGGACTAGCGGGGGTACCCCGTGCAGATACGCAGTATTTT. This codes for CASSLEGLAGVPRADTQYF.

V is TRBV30 and J is TRBJ2-7, with a weak D call TRBD1 (5 bases). This CDR3 comprises 12 residues. V was clipped by 5 bases and J by 0 bases, with 8 bases between them. The germline gives CDR1 GTSNPN, CDR2 SVGIG (reference sequence). CDR3 in amino acids: CAWQDTSYEQYF. CDR3 in DNA: TGTGCCTGGCAGGACACCTCCTACGAGCAGTACTTC.

Here the CDR3 reads CAGQGQGQPQHF. The CDR3 DNA follows: TGTGCGGGGCAGGGGCAAGGGCAGCCCCAGCATTTT. The rearrangement joins TRBV28 to TRBJ1-5; possibly TRBD1 for D (6 bases). Germline CDR1 reads MDHEN; CDR2 reads SYDVKM. The CDR3 is 12 amino acids.

The chain combines TRBV29-1 with TRBJ1-2, with D perhaps matching TRBD1 (5 bases). Germline V CDR1 and CDR2: SQVTM, ANQGSEA. The CDR3 is made up of 13 amino acids. V dropped 4 bases and J dropped 2 bases, with 11 bases sitting between them. This CDR3 reads CSVGQGENYGYTF. As DNA, the CDR3 is TGCAGCGTTGGCCAAGGGGAAAACTATGGCTACACCTTC.

CDR3 in amino acids: CASSYAGTGSYGYTF. CDR3 coding DNA: TGTGCCAGCAGTTACGCCGGGACAGGATCCTATGGCTACACCTTC. The rearrangement joins TRBV6-5 to TRBJ1-2, with TRBD1 identical over 8 bases. CDR3 size: 15 residues. The germline CDR1 and CDR2 sequences are MNHEY and SVGAGI. With 2 bases clipped from V and 4 bases from J, the junction kept 6 bases outside the gene matches.

This clone was picked up a small number of times. This chain links TRBV11-2 with TRBJ2-2, with 9 bases aligning to TRBD1. CDR3 length: 15 residues. V was pared by 8 bases and J by 6 bases, with 10 bases of the junction left unmatched. The germline V gene has CDR1 SGHAT and CDR2 FQNNGV. CDR3 protein: CASAPGQGPAGELFF. CDR3 coding DNA: TGTGCCAGCGCGCCGGGACAGGGTCCGGCCGGGGAGCTGTTTTTT.

The chain's CDR3 is CASSQHFPGPPGEQYF. The DNA of the CDR3 is TGTGCCAGCAGTCAACACTTCCCCGGGCCCCCGGGAGAGCAGTACTTC. The chain has TRBV6-6 and TRBJ2-7, with D perhaps matching TRBD2 (5 bases). Germline CDR1 is MNHNY and CDR2 is SVGAGI (reference sequence). Trimming pared 5 bases from V and 7 bases from J, leaving 24 bases between. This CDR3 has 16 residues.

The rearrangement uses TRBV5-1 and TRBJ2-5; 9 positions match TRBD1. The length of the CDR3 is 14 residues. V dropped 2 bases and J dropped 5; count of bases not matched to a gene: 4. Germline V gene sequence: CDR1 SGHRS, CDR2 YFSETQ. The CDR3 DNA reads TGCGCCAGCAGCTTTGGCACAGGGGGCGAGACCCAGTACTTC. Translated: CASSFGTGGETQYF.

V and J are TRBV29-1 and TRBJ2-1, with 7 positions matching TRBD2. V lost 7 bases and J lost 3; bases outside the gene matches: 6. This CDR3 has 13 amino acids. Germline V gene lookup returns CDR1 SQVTM and CDR2 ANQGSEA. The CDR3 sequence is CSGSSGLYNEQFF. The CDR3 DNA reads as TGCAGCGGTTCTAGCGGACTCTACAATGAGCAGTTCTTC.

The chain links TRBV6-6 to TRBJ1-1; a weak D match, TRBD1 (5 bases). The V end was cut by 5 bases, the J end by 6 bases, with 19 bases between. CDR1 and CDR2 from the germline V gene are MNHNY and SVGAGI (reference sequence). The CDR3 sequence is 15 residues long. The CDR3 bases are TGTGCCAGCAGTAGAGGCCGGCAGGGAGGACCTGAAGCTTTCTTT. It specifies CASSRGRQGGPEAFF.

To note about this clone: The CDR3 ends on some other residue instead of the conserved phenylalanine or tryptophan, so this is likely a read error. The DNA is omitted, as the CDR3 cannot be located on it reliably, and the CDR3 follows TCRdb's listing. The chain uses TRBV2 and TRBJ2-7; TRBD2 is the table's D call, not checked against the DNA. Inclusive of both ends, the CDR3 amounts to 11 amino acids. Germline assignment: CDR1 SNHLY and CDR2 FYNNEI. CDR3 region: CASSEALRVLL.

This clone was picked up one time. The chain joins TRBV6-2 or TRBV6-3 to TRBJ2-7, with TRBD2 matching over 12 bases. The CDR3 contains 15 residues. The junction had 6 bases not matched to a gene; V was cut back by 4 bases and J by 5 bases. Germline V gene sequence: CDR1 MNHEY, CDR2 SVGEGT. CDR3 region: CASSSLAGGPHEQYF. As DNA, the CDR3 is TGTGCCAGCAGTTCCCTAGCGGGGGGGCCGCACGAGCAGTACTTC.